This section outlines one T cell receptor (beta chain) sequence together with its context. Assay used: immunoSEQ multiplex PCR; TCRdb lists only in-frame clones, some missing. The repertoire holds approximately 45,000 clones, with around 90% as singletons. The CDR3 extends over 13 amino acids. Germline CDR1 reads SGHRS; CDR2 reads YFSETQ. Trimming left V 2 bases short and J 3 bases short, with 8 bases between. The sample is drawn from a study of control samples from healthy donors and cancer patients. This chain connects TRBV5-1 to TRBJ1-1; weak D call: TRBD1 (5 bases). Specimen: PBMCs. This receptor was identified in a woman aged 40 to 50 with head and neck cancer. The CDR3 here is CASSFRADTEAFF. The CDR3 nucleotides read TGCGCCAGCAGCTTCAGGGCGGACACTGAAGCTTTCTTT.